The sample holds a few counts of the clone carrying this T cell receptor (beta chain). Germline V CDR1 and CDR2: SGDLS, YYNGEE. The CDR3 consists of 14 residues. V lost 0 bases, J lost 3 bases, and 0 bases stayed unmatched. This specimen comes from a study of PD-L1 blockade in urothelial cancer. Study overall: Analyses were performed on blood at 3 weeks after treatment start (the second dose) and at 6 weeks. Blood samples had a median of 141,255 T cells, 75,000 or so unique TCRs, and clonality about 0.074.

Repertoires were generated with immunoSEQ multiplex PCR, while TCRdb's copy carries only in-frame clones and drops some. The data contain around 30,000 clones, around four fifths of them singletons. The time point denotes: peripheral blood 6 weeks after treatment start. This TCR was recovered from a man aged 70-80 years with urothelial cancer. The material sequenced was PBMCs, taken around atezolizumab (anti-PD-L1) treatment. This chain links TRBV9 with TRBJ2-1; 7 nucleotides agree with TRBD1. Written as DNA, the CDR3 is TGTGCCAGCAGCGTAGGACAGGGCTACAATGAGCAGTTCTTC. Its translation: CASSVGQGYNEQFF.